A selection of T cell receptor beta chains follows, all from one sample in a study of shared clonotypes between healthy human individuals. Method: immunoSEQ multiplex PCR; TCRdb's copy keeps in-frame clones and lacks some. The data hold some 580,000 clones, with about 98% observed a single time. Material: naive CD8+ T cells sorted from blood. The receptor set was obtained from a man younger than 40 in good health. The CDR3 runs from the conserved cysteine through the conserved F or W. D genes are given only for firm matches. Some rows have no size entry. The others give once, few or many, or a class for an expanded clone.

clone_size j_call d_call v_call cdr3_nt cdr3_aa
. TRBJ1-4 . TRBV2 TGTGCCAGCATGCTGAATGGCGGGCATCGGGGAAAACTGTTTTTT CASMLNGGHRGKLFF
. TRBJ2-1 TRBD2 TRBV4-1 TGCGCCAGCAGCCGCCCCGGGACTAGTGTTCACAATGAGCAGTTCTTC CASSRPGTSVHNEQFF
once TRBJ2-3 . TRBV7-9 TGTGCCAGCAGCTCGTGGGGGGATACGCAGTATTTT CASSSWGDTQYF
. TRBJ2-2 . TRBV5-1 TGCGCCAGCAGCTTTAACGACGGCACCGGGGAGCTGTTTTTT CASSFNDGTGELFF
. TRBJ2-1 . TRBV7-9 TGTGCCAGCAGCTTAGCGGTCGGCTGGGAGTTCTTC CASSLAVGWEFF
. TRBJ2-1 . TRBV25-1 TGTGCCAGCAGTGACTCGGGGGTTCGGCAGTTCTTC CASSDSGVRQFF
. TRBJ2-7 . TRBV9 TGTGCCAGCAGCGTAGAGTTGGGGTACGAGCAGTACTTC CASSVELGYEQYF
. TRBJ2-1 . TRBV28 TGTGCCAGCACTCCGAGGGATGGGTACAATGAGCAGTTCTTC CASTPRDGYNEQFF
. TRBJ2-7 TRBD2 TRBV13 TGTGCCAGCAGCTTAGCTGGACTAGCGGAAAACGAGCAGTACTTC CASSLAGLAENEQYF
. TRBJ2-7 . TRBV28 TGTGCCAGCCTGAAGGAGCCCTATGACGAGCAGTACTTC CASLKEPYDEQYF
once TRBJ2-1 . TRBV7-6 TGTGCCAGCAGCTTAGAATACGGCGACAGCTCCTACAATGAGCAGTTCTTC CASSLEYGDSSYNEQFF
once TRBJ2-3 . TRBV11-2 TGTGCCAGCAGCTTAGGGGAGACCGGGACATTCGAAGATACGCAGTATTTT CASSLGETGTFEDTQYF
. TRBJ2-5 . TRBV7-9 TGTGCCAGCAGCAAAACGGGTCTGGGGGAGACCCAGTACTTC CASSKTGLGETQYF
. TRBJ1-2 TRBD1 TRBV7-9 TGTGCCAGCAGCTTAGCGGGGGACAGGGTCCAGGCCTTATGGGGCTACACCTTC CASSLAGDRVQALWGYTF
. TRBJ2-7 . TRBV2 TGTGCCAGCAGGGCTAGTTCAGATTACGAGCAGTACTTC CASRASSDYEQYF
. TRBJ2-1 TRBD2 TRBV7-3 TGTGCCAGCAGCCCCCATGACGGGAGGCTAGCTCGTTACAATGAGCAGTTCTTC CASSPHDGRLARYNEQFF
. TRBJ2-7 TRBD2 TRBV6-5 TGTGCCAGCAGTTCACTAGCGGGAGACCTCTCCTACGAGCAGTACTTC CASSSLAGDLSYEQYF
. TRBJ1-1 . TRBV5-1 TGCGCCAGCAGCTTGGCCGGGGGGTCGAACACTGAAGCTTTCTTT CASSLAGGSNTEAFF
. TRBJ2-1 . TRBV7-9 TGTGCCAGCAGCATTGGACACTTACGGGGCTCCTACAATGAGCAGTTCTTC CASSIGHLRGSYNEQFF
. TRBJ2-3 . TRBV15 TGTGCCACCAGCAGATGGGGGGAGGGGGCAAGCACAGATACGCAGTATTTT CATSRWGEGASTDTQYF
. TRBJ2-3 TRBD2 TRBV6-5 TGTGCCAGCAGTCCGCTAGCGGGAGGCGCAGATACGCAGTATTTT CASSPLAGGADTQYF
. TRBJ1-2 . TRBV29-1 TGCAGCGTCCTATTGCGAACTCTTAACTATGGCTACACCTTC CSVLLRTLNYGYTF
. TRBJ1-2 TRBD1 TRBV15 TGTGCCACCAGCTTGGAGGGGGCGTCCTATGGCTACACCTTC CATSLEGASYGYTF
. TRBJ2-1 TRBD1 TRBV5-4 TGTGCCAGCAGCTACACCGGGACAGGGTTTAATGAGCAGTTCTTC CASSYTGTGFNEQFF
. TRBJ2-1 TRBD1 TRBV7-3 TGTGCCAGCAGCCTAGACAGGGTACCCTACAATGAGCAGTTCTTC CASSLDRVPYNEQFF
once TRBJ2-3 . TRBV5-4 TGTGCCAGCAGCTTGGCCGGGGCGGGGCAAAGCACAGATACGCAGTATTTT CASSLAGAGQSTDTQYF
. TRBJ2-1 . TRBV5-1 TGCGCCAGCAGCTTAACTTTGGGAGGCACCTACAATGAGCAGTTCTTC CASSLTLGGTYNEQFF
. TRBJ2-6 . TRBV27 TGTGCCAGCAGTTCATGGAGCTCTGGGGCCAACGTCCTGACTTTC CASSSWSSGANVLTF
. TRBJ2-7 . TRBV27 TGTGCCAGCAGTCCGGCAGGCAGGGGCACCTACGAGCAGTACTTC CASSPAGRGTYEQYF
. TRBJ2-3 . TRBV7-7 TGTGCTAGCAGCATCGAAAGAGGAGATACGCAGTATTTT CASSIERGDTQYF
. TRBJ2-7 TRBD2 TRBV11-2 TGTGCCAGCAGCTTTACGGGACTAGCGGGATCCCCCTACGAGCAGTACTTC CASSFTGLAGSPYEQYF
. TRBJ2-3 . TRBV28 TGTGCCAGCAGTCGAACCCGTCGAATATGGCAGGGCACAGATACGCAGTATTTT CASSRTRRIWQGTDTQYF
. TRBJ1-5 . TRBV29-1 TGCAGCGTTGAATTGTCGGGGGATCAGCCCCAGCATTTT CSVELSGDQPQHF
. TRBJ2-4 . TRBV27 TGTGCCAGCATCTCAGGCAACATTCAGTACTTC CASISGNIQYF
. TRBJ2-7 TRBD2 TRBV7-9 TGTGCCAGCAGCGCCATGGGTGGGACTAGCGTAAACGAGCAGTACTTC CASSAMGGTSVNEQYF
. TRBJ1-1 . TRBV4-1 TGCGCCAGCAGCCCGACAGAGGTGGGCACTGAAGCTTTCTTT CASSPTEVGTEAFF
. TRBJ1-1 TRBD1 TRBV30 TGTGCCTGGAGTTCCGGGGACAGGCTCGGGGTGAACACTGAAGCTTTCTTT CAWSSGDRLGVNTEAFF
. TRBJ2-4 . TRBV18 TGTGCCAGCTCACCCGCAAGGACCACCCCATGGTTGACCAAAAACATTCAGTACTTC CASSPARTTPWLTKNIQYF
. TRBJ2-1 . TRBV28 TGTGCCAGCAGTTTTGTCTCCTACAATGAGCAGTTCTTC CASSFVSYNEQFF
. TRBJ2-7 . TRBV4-1 TGCGCCAGCAGCCCGACACAAACATACTACGAGCAGTACTTC CASSPTQTYYEQYF
. TRBJ2-1 . TRBV19 TGTGCCAGTAGTATGTCTCTGGCAAGTGAGCAGTTCTTC CASSMSLASEQFF
. TRBJ2-1 TRBD1 TRBV15 TGTGCCACCAGCGGGACAGACTACAATGAGCAGTTCTTC CATSGTDYNEQFF
. TRBJ2-1 TRBD1 TRBV27 TGTGCCAGCATTCCTCAACCGCCGACAGGGTTATATGAGCAGTTCTTC CASIPQPPTGLYEQFF
. TRBJ2-3 . TRBV29-1 TGCAGCGTTGTCATCCCGGAAACCACAGATACGCAGTATTTT CSVVIPETTDTQYF
. TRBJ1-1 . TRBV2 TGTGCCAGCAGTGAACCGAACCGGGACTGGGAAGCTTTCTTT CASSEPNRDWEAFF
. TRBJ2-1 . TRBV29-1 TGCAGCGTTTTGTTGGTCGCCAATGAGCAGTTCTTC CSVLLVANEQFF
. TRBJ2-2 . TRBV18 TGTGCCAGCTCACCACCGCCGGTGGATACCGGGGAGCTGTTTTTT CASSPPPVDTGELFF
. TRBJ2-7 TRBD1 TRBV28 TGTGCCAGCAGGGCAGGGGGCCCGTTCGAGCAGTACTTC CASRAGGPFEQYF
. TRBJ1-1 . TRBV29-1 TGCAGCGTTGAACAAGTCCGGCAGGCTGAAGCTTTCTTT CSVEQVRQAEAFF
. TRBJ1-5 TRBD1 TRBV7-9 TGTGCCAGCAGCTTGGGACAGCTCAATCAGCCCCAGCATTTT CASSLGQLNQPQHF
. TRBJ2-1 . TRBV11-2 TGTGCCAGCAGGCCTACTAGAGGCAGAATCGACTACAATGAGCAGTTCTTC CASRPTRGRIDYNEQFF
. TRBJ2-1 . TRBV27 TGTGCCAGCAGTCCACCGACAAGAGTCAATGTTAGTGAGCAGTTCTTC CASSPPTRVNVSEQFF
. TRBJ2-2 . TRBV27 TGTGCCAGCCGACAGGCCCCACAAGGGGAGCTGTTTTTT CASRQAPQGELFF
. TRBJ1-5 . TRBV25-1 TGTGCCAGCAGTGAACTGGGGTTCGGGCAGCCCCAGCATTTT CASSELGFGQPQHF
. TRBJ2-7 TRBD1 TRBV13 TGTGCCAGCAGCTTGATGGGACAGGGTACCTACGAGCAGTACTTC CASSLMGQGTYEQYF
. TRBJ2-1 TRBD2 TRBV4-1 TGCGCCAGCAGCAACCTAGCGGGAGGGTCCTACAATGAGCAGTTCTTC CASSNLAGGSYNEQFF
. TRBJ1-1 . TRBV7-9 TGTGCCAGCAGCCTGAGATTGGCCACTGAAGCTTTCTTT CASSLRLATEAFF
. TRBJ2-2 . TRBV9 TGTGCCAGCAGCACCCGGACAGCGCCCACCGGGGAGCTGTTTTTT CASSTRTAPTGELFF